This is a list of T cell receptor beta chains from one sample in a study of T cells after yellow fever vaccination. TCRdb fed the 5' RACE reads into MiXCR, producing one record per CDR3 protein. Counted here are about 340,000 distinct CDR3 sequences, under 15% occurring once; the ten biggest clones make up 3.2%. The source was CD4+ T cells sorted from PBMCs, collected 15 days after the yellow fever booster vaccination. Receptors originate from a man between 18 and 29 years old who received the YFV17D yellow fever vaccine. CDR3s include the opening cysteine and the closing phenylalanine or tryptophan. Fields, in order: V gene, D gene, clone size, J gene, CDR3 DNA, CDR3 protein. D genes are given only for firm matches. A row's size may be missing; if present it is once, few, many or a size class.

TRBV7-2,NA,NA,TRBJ2-7,TGTGCCAGCAGCTTAGCGCTCTGGGGGGCAGAGGTGTACGAGCAGTACTTC,CASSLALWGAEVYEQYF
TRBV5-1,TRBD2,few,TRBJ2-3,TGCGCCAGCAGCACGGCGGGGGACCCTTACACAGATACGCAGTATTTT,CASSTAGDPYTDTQYF
TRBV4-1,TRBD2,NA,TRBJ2-1,TGCGCCAGCAGCCCAATGATAGGGGGGTTAACTAGCGGATACAATGAGCAGTTCTTC,CASSPMIGGLTSGYNEQFF
TRBV29-1,NA,NA,TRBJ1-1,TGCAGCGGTAATTCGGGAGGAACCACTGAAGCTTTCTTT,CSGNSGGTTEAFF
TRBV18,NA,few,TRBJ2-3,TGTGCCAGCTCAGAGCAGGGTGATACGCAGTATTTT,CASSEQGDTQYF
TRBV4-3,NA,NA,TRBJ2-2,TGCGCCAGCAGCCAAGAAGTGCGGAGCGTCACCGGGGAGCTGTTTTTT,CASSQEVRSVTGELFF
TRBV24-1,NA,few,TRBJ2-3,TGTGCCACCAGTGAAGACGGACGGCCTTGGGATACGCAGTATTTT,CATSEDGRPWDTQYF
TRBV7-9,NA,many,TRBJ2-2,TGTGCCAGCAGCTCTCGTGGCGGGGGCCAGAACACCGGGGAGCTGTTTTTT,CASSSRGGGQNTGELFF
TRBV28,NA,NA,TRBJ2-5,TGTGCCAGCAGTTCCGCCCGGGACGGGAAAGAGACCCAGTACTTC,CASSSARDGKETQYF
TRBV29-1,NA,many,TRBJ2-3,TGCAGCGTTGAAGGGAGCGATCGCACAGATACGCAGTATTTT,CSVEGSDRTDTQYF
TRBV12-3/TRBV12-4,TRBD1,few,TRBJ1-2,TGTGCCAGCAGCGTCAGGGGGAACTATGGCTACACCTTC,CASSVRGNYGYTF
TRBV6-5,NA,few,TRBJ1-1,TGTGCCAGCAGTGATGTCGTAGGCACTGAAGCTTTCTTT,CASSDVVGTEAFF
TRBV7-3,NA,few,TRBJ2-5,TGTGCCAGCAGCTTAGGTCGGACTACGGAAGGAGAGACCCAGTACTTC,CASSLGRTTEGETQYF
TRBV27,NA,few,TRBJ2-3,TGTGCCAGCAGTTTATCGCTGGGGGCGGAAGGACCAGATACGCAGTATTTT,CASSLSLGAEGPDTQYF
TRBV18,NA,many,TRBJ1-1,TGTGCCAGCTCACCACAAACAGGGCTGGGTAACACTGAAGCTTTCTTT,CASSPQTGLGNTEAFF
TRBV7-9,NA,many,TRBJ1-1,TGTGCCAGCAGCTCACAGGGTGGAGACACTGAAGCTTTCTTT,CASSSQGGDTEAFF
TRBV2,NA,NA,TRBJ1-5,TGTGCCAGCAGTGAAGCGATAAGAACGCAGCCCCAGCATTTT,CASSEAIRTQPQHF
TRBV7-2,NA,few,TRBJ1-5,TGTGCCAGCAGCCCCCGGCGTTTTGGCAATCAGCCCCAGCATTTT,CASSPRRFGNQPQHF
TRBV6-1,TRBD1,NA,TRBJ1-2,TGTGCCAGCAGTGAACTCCCGGGACAGGGGGCTCAAGGCTACACCTTC,CASSELPGQGAQGYTF
TRBV11-2,NA,few,TRBJ2-2,TGTGCCAGCAGCTTAGCTGGACACCTGATGGGCACCGGGGAGCTGTTTTTT,CASSLAGHLMGTGELFF
TRBV2,NA,NA,TRBJ2-3,TGTGCCAGCATGGCGGGGCGCACAGATACGCAGTATTTT,CASMAGRTDTQYF
TRBV4-3,NA,few,TRBJ2-7,TGCGCCAGCAGCCAAGAGCCGGGGCGTCGAGAGCAGTACTTC,CASSQEPGRREQYF
TRBV4-1,TRBD1,few,TRBJ1-3,TGCGCCAGCAGCCCTGAGGGGACAGATGGAAACACCATATATTTT,CASSPEGTDGNTIYF
TRBV5-1,NA,many,TRBJ1-1,TGCGCCAGCAGCCGGGCGGACACTGAAGCTTTCTTT,CASSRADTEAFF
TRBV3-1,NA,few,TRBJ1-1,TGTGCCAGCAGCCAGGGTACAGGATGGAGTGAAGCTTTCTTT,CASSQGTGWSEAFF
TRBV9,NA,few,TRBJ1-2,TGTGCCAGCAGCTCAGGGGTAGCGGCTTTCTATGGCTACACCTTC,CASSSGVAAFYGYTF
TRBV11-2,NA,few,TRBJ1-1,TGTGCCAGCAGCTCCAACAGGGTTAACACTGAAGCTTTCTTT,CASSSNRVNTEAFF
TRBV5-4,NA,NA,TRBJ2-1,TGTGCCAGCAGCTTGGGTAGGGTCTCCTACAATGAGCAGTTCTTC,CASSLGRVSYNEQFF
TRBV3-1,TRBD1,NA,TRBJ1-2,TGTGCCAGCAGCCAAGCTCCCACGACAGGGTTTGGCTACACCTTC,CASSQAPTTGFGYTF
TRBV5-1,NA,NA,TRBJ1-2,TGCGCCAGCAGCCCCGGACAGCACCAATATGGCTACACCTTC,CASSPGQHQYGYTF
TRBV5-1,NA,NA,TRBJ1-4,TGCGCCAGCAGCTTGTCCCAGGGCAGCAATGAAAAACTGTTTTTT,CASSLSQGSNEKLFF
TRBV3-1,NA,few,TRBJ1-6,TGTGCCAGCAGCCAGGAGACAGGTTCCAATTCACCCCTCCACTTT,CASSQETGSNSPLHF
TRBV4-1,NA,NA,TRBJ2-4,TGCGCCAGCAGCCAACAAACAGGGGGGGCCGTCAAAAACATTCAGTACTTC,CASSQQTGGAVKNIQYF
TRBV20-1,NA,few,TRBJ2-4,TGCAGTGCACGACCGTACGAGGAGGGAACTAGATTAGCCAAAAACATTCAGTACTTC,CSARPYEEGTRLAKNIQYF
TRBV19,NA,NA,TRBJ1-2,TGTGCCTCTCACAGGGTTAACTATGGCTACACCTTC,CASHRVNYGYTF
TRBV7-3,NA,few,TRBJ2-1,TGTGCCAGCAGCCCACGAGTGGGGAGTAGCTCCTACAATGAGCAGTTCTTC,CASSPRVGSSSYNEQFF
TRBV6-5,NA,few,TRBJ1-1,TGTGCCAGCAGCACGGGGGGATCGAGGACTGAAGCTTTCTTT,CASSTGGSRTEAFF
TRBV5-4,NA,many,TRBJ2-5,TGTGCCAGCAGCTTGGTGGACCAAGAGACCCAGTACTTC,CASSLVDQETQYF
TRBV28,TRBD1,NA,TRBJ1-6,TGTGCCAGCAAGGGGACAGTCAATTCACCCCTCCACTTT,CASKGTVNSPLHF
TRBV7-2,NA,few,TRBJ1-5,TGTGCCAGCAGCTTTAGATTGAGAAATCAGCCCCAGCATTTT,CASSFRLRNQPQHF
TRBV25-1,TRBD2,NA,TRBJ2-1,TGTGCCAGCAGTGACGTGGGGCCGGGGGGGTACAATGAGCAGTTCTTC,CASSDVGPGGYNEQFF
TRBV7-9,TRBD1,NA,TRBJ1-5,TGTGCCAGCAGGTTCTTACCACAGGGGGGAGGCAATCAGCCCCAGCATTTT,CASRFLPQGGGNQPQHF
TRBV6-5,NA,few,TRBJ1-3,TGTGCCAACCAGCGGGGCACCAACTCTGGAAACACCATATATTTT,CANQRGTNSGNTIYF
TRBV11-3,NA,few,TRBJ2-2,TGTGCCTGCCAGGAAGACTCAGCCGCCGGGGAGCTGTTTTTT,CACQEDSAAGELFF
TRBV7-3,TRBD2,many,TRBJ2-1,TGTGCCAGCAGCAGGAGCGGGGGGCTTTACAATGAGCAGTTCTTC,CASSRSGGLYNEQFF
TRBV18,TRBD1,NA,TRBJ2-1,TGTGCCAGCTCACCACGGGACAGGGCCTACAATGAGCAGTTCTTC,CASSPRDRAYNEQFF
TRBV5-8,TRBD1,NA,TRBJ2-5,TGTGCCAGCAGCGTGGGACAGGGGAAGACCCAGTACTTC,CASSVGQGKTQYF
TRBV7-9,NA,many,TRBJ2-1,TGTGCCAGCAGCTTTCGGCGGGGGCATGAGCAGTTCTTC,CASSFRRGHEQFF
TRBV29-1,NA,few,TRBJ1-1,TGCAGCGTTGAGTTCCGGGGGACTGAAGCTTTCTTT,CSVEFRGTEAFF
TRBV7-6,TRBD1,NA,TRBJ1-1,TGTGCCAGCAGCTTAGGGAGGGGCAGGGGGAATACTGAAGCTTTCTTT,CASSLGRGRGNTEAFF
TRBV20-1,TRBD1,few,TRBJ2-7,TGCAGTGCTAGGTTTCGGGGACAGGGGGTTTTCGGATCTGAGCAGTACTTC,CSARFRGQGVFGSEQYF
TRBV4-1,NA,NA,TRBJ1-4,TGCGCCAGCAGCCAATTTGTCAGGGGTGGCAAAATACTGTTTTTT,CASSQFVRGGKILFF